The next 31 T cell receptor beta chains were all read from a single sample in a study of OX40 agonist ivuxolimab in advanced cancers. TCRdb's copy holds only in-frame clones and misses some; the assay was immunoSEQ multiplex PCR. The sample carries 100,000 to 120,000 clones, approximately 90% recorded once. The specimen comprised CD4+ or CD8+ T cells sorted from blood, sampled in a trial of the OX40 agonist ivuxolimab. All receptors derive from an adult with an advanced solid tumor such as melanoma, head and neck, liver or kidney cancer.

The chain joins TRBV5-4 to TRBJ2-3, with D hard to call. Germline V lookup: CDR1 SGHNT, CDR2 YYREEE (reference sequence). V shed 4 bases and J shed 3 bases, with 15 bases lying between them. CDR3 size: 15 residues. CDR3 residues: CASSVVVGITDTQYF. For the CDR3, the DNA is TGTGCCAGCAGCGTCGTAGTGGGGATAACAGATACGCAGTATTTT.

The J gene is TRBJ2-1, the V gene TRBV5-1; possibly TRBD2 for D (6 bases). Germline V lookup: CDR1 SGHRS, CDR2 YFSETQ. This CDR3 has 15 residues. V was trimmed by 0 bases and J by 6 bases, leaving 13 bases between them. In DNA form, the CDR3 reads TGCGCCAGCAGCTTGGCCGGGGGTGGGGGCAATGAGCAGTTCTTC. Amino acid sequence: CASSLAGGGGNEQFF.

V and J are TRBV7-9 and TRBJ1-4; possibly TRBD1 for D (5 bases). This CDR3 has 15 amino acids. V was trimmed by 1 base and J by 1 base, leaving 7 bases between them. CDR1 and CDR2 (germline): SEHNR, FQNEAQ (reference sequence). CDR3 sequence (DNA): TGTGCCAGCAGCTTAGAGCAGGGAACTAATGAAAAACTGTTTTTT. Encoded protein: CASSLEQGTNEKLFF. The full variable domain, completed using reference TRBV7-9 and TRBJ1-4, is DTGVSQNPRHKITKRGQNVTFRCDPISEHNRLYWYRQTLGQGPEFLTYFQNEAQLEKSRLLSDRFSAERPKGSFSTLEIQRTEQGDSAMYLCASSLEQGTNEKLFFGSGTQLSVL.

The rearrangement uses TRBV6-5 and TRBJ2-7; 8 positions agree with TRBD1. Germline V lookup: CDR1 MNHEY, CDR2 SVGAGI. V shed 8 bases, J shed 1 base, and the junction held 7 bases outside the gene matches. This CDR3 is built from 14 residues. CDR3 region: CASFRQGKSYEQYF. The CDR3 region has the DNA TGTGCCAGCTTTAGACAGGGGAAATCCTACGAGCAGTACTTC.

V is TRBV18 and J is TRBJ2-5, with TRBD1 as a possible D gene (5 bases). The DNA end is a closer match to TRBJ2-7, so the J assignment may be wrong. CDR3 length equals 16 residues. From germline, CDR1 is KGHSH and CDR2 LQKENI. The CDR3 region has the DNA TGTGCCAGCTCACCACAACGGGCAGGGTACTCCTACGAGCAGTACTTC. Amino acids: CASSPQRAGYSYEQYF.

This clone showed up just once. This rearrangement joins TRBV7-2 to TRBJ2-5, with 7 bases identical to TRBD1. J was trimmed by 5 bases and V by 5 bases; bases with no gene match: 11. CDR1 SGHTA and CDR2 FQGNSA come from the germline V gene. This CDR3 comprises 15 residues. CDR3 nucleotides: TGTGCCAGCAGCCGGGGACAGCGACAAGGGGAGACCCAGTACTTC. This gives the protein CASSRGQRQGETQYF.

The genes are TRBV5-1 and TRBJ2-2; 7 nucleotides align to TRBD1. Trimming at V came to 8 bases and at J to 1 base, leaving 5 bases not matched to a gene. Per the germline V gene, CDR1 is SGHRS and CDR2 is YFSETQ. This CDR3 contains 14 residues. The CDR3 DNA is TGCGCCAGTTCCGACAGGGAGAACACCGGGGAGCTGTTTTTT. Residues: CASSDRENTGELFF.

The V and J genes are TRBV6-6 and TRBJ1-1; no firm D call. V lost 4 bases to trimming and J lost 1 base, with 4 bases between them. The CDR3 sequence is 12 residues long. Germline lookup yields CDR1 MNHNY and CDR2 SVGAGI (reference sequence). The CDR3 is CASSFRNTEAFF. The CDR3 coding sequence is TGTGCCAGCAGTTTCCGGAACACTGAAGCTTTCTTT.

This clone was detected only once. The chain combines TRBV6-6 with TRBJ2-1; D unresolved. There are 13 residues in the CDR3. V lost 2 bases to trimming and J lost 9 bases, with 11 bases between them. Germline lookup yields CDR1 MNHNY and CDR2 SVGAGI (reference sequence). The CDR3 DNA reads TGTGCCAGCAGTTACCCGGCACGTGGTGAGCAGTTCTTC. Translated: CASSYPARGEQFF.

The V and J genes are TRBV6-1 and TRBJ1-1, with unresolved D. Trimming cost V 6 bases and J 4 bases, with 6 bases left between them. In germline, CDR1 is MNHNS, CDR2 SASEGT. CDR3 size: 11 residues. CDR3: CASREVTEAFF. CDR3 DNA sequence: TGTGCCAGCAGGGAGGTCACTGAAGCTTTCTTT.

DNA for the CDR3: TGTGCCAGCAGCCCCTCGAGATTAAATGAAAAACTGTTTTTT. This codes for CASSPSRLNEKLFF. The chain links TRBV7-3 to TRBJ1-4; D call uncertain. CDR1 is SGHTA, CDR2 FQGTGA, per germline. V shed 5 bases and J shed 5 bases, with 12 bases lying between them. The CDR3 has 14 amino acids.

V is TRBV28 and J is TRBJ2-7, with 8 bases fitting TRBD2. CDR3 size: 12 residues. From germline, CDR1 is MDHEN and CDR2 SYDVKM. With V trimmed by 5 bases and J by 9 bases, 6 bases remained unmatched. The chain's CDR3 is CASSGGLVGQYF. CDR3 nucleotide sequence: TGTGCCAGCAGTGGGGGACTAGTCGGGCAGTACTTC.

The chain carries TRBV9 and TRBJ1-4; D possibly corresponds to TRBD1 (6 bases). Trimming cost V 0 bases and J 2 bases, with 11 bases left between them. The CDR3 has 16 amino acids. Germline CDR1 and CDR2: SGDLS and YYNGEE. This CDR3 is CASSVGSGGTNEKLFF. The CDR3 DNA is TGTGCCAGCAGCGTAGGTTCTGGGGGCACTAATGAAAAACTGTTTTTT.

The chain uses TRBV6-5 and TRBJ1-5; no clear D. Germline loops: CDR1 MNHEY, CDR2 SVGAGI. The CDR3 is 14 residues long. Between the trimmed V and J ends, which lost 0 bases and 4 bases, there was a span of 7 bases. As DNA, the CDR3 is TGTGCCAGCAGTTACTCCGCCCGTAATCAGCCCCAGCATTTT. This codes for CASSYSARNQPQHF.

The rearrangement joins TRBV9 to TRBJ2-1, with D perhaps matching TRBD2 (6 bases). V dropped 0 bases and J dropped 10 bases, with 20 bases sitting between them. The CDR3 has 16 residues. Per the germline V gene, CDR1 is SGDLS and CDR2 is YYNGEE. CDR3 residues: CASSVAPHTTGGEQFF. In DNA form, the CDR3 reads TGTGCCAGCAGCGTAGCACCGCATACAACTGGGGGGGAGCAGTTCTTC.

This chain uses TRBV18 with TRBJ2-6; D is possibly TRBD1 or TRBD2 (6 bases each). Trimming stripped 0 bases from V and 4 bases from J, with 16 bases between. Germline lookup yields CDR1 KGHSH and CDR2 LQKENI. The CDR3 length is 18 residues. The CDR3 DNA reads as TGTGCCAGCTCACCACCGTGGGAAGGGGGGCCCGGGGCCAACGTCCTGACTTTC. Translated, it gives CASSPPWEGGPGANVLTF.

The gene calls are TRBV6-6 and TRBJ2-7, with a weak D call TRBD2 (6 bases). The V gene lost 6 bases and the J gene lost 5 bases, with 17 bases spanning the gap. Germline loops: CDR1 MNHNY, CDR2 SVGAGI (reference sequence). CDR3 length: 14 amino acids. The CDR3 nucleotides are TGTGCCAGCAGGGCCGGAGGGGATGGGAACGAGCAGTACTTC. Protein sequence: CASRAGGDGNEQYF.

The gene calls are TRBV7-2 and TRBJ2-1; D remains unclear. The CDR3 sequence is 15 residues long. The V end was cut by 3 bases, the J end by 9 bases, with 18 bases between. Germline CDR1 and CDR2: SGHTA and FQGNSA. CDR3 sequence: CASSFGRTSGGEQFF. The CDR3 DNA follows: TGTGCCAGCAGCTTTGGTCGTACTTCCGGTGGTGAGCAGTTCTTC.

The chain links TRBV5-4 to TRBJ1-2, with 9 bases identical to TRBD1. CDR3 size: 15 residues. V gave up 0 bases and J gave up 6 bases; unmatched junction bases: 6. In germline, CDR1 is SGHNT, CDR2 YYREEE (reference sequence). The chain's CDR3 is CASSLDRGLWNGYTF. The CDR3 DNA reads TGTGCCAGCAGCTTGGACAGGGGGCTGTGGAATGGCTACACCTTC.

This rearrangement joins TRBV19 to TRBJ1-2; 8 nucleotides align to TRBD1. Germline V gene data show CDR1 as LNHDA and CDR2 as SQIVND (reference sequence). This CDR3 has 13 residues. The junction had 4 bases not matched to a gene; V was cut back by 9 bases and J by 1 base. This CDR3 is CASRTGINYGYTF. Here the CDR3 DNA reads TGTGCCAGCCGGACAGGGATTAACTATGGCTACACCTTC.

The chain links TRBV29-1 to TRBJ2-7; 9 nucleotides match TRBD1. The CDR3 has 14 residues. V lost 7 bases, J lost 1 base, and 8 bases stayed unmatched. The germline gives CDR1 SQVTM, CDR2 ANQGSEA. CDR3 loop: CSAGQGPGSYEQYF. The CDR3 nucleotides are TGCAGCGCTGGACAGGGGCCAGGGTCCTACGAGCAGTACTTC.

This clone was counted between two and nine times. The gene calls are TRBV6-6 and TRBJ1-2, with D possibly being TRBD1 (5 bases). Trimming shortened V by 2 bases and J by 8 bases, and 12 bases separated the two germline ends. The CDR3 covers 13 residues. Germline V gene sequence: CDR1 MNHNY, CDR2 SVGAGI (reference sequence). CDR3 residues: CASSYGGDGGYTF. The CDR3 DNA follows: TGTGCCAGCAGTTACGGAGGGGATGGAGGCTACACCTTC.

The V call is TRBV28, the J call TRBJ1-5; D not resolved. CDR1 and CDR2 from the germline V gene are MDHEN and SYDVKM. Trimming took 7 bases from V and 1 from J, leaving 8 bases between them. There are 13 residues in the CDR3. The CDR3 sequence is CASIPVSNQPQHF. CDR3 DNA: TGTGCCAGCATTCCTGTGAGCAATCAGCCCCAGCATTTT.

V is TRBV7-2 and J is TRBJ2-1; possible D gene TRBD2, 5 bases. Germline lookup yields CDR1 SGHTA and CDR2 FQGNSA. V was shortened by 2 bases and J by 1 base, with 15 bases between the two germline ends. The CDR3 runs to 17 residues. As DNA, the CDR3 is TGTGCCAGCAGCTTAACCCCCACGGGATCGTCCTACAATGAGCAGTTCTTC. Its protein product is CASSLTPTGSSYNEQFF. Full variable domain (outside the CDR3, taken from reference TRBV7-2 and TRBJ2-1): GAGVSQSPSNKVTEKGKDVELRCDPISGHTALYWYRQSLGQGLEFLIYFQGNSAPDKSGLPSDRFSAERTGGSVSTLTIQRTQQEDSAVYLCASSLTPTGSSYNEQFFGPGTRLTVL.

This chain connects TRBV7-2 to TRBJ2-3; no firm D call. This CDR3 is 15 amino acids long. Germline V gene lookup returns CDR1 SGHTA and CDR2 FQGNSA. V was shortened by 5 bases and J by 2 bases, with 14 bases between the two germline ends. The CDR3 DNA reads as TGTGCCAGCAGCCGATCGGCGTTCTCCACAGATACGCAGTATTTT. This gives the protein CASSRSAFSTDTQYF.

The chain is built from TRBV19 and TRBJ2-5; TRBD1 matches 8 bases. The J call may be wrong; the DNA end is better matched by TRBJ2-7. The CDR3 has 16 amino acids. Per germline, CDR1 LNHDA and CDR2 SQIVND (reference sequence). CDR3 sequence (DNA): TGTGCCAGTAGTATAGGTTGGAGGACAGGGAGGCACGAGCAGTACTTC. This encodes CASSIGWRTGRHEQYF.

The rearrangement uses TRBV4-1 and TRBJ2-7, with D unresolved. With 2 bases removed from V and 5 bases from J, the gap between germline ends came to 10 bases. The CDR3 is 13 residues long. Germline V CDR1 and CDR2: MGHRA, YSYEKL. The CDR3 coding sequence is TGCGCCAGCAGCCAACCTGACTTAGACGAGCAGTACTTC. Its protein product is CASSQPDLDEQYF.

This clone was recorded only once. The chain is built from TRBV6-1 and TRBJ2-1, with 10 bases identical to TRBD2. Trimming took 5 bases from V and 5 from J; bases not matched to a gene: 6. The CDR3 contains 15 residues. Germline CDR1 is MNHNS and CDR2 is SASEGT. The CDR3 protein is CASSFTSGVNNEQFF. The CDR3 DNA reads TGTGCCAGCAGTTTCACTAGCGGGGTTAACAATGAGCAGTTCTTC.

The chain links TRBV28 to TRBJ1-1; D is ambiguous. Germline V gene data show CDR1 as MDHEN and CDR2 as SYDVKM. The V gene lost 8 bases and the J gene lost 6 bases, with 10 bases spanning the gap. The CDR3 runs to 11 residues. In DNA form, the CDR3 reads TGTGCCAGCGTAGTTGGGTCTGAAGCTTTCTTT. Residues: CASVVGSEAFF. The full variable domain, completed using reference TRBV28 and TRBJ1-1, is DVKVTQSSRYLVKRTGEKVFLECVQDMDHENMFWYRQDPGLGLRLIYFSYDVKMKEKGDIPEGYSVSREKKERFSLILESASTNQTSMYLCASVVGSEAFFGQGTRLTVV.

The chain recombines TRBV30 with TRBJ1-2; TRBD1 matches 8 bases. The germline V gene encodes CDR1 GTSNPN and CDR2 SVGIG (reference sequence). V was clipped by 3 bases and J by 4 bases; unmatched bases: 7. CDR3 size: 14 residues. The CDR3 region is CAWRKDRGIYGYTF. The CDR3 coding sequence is TGTGCCTGGAGGAAAGACAGGGGAATCTATGGCTACACCTTC.

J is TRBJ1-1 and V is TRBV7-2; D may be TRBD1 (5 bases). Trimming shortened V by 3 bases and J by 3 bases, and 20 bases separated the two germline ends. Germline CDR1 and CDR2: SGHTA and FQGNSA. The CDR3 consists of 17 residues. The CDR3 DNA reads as TGTGCCAGCAGCTTCAGGGCAACAGGCTGGGGGGACACTGAAGCTTTCTTT. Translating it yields CASSFRATGWGDTEAFF.